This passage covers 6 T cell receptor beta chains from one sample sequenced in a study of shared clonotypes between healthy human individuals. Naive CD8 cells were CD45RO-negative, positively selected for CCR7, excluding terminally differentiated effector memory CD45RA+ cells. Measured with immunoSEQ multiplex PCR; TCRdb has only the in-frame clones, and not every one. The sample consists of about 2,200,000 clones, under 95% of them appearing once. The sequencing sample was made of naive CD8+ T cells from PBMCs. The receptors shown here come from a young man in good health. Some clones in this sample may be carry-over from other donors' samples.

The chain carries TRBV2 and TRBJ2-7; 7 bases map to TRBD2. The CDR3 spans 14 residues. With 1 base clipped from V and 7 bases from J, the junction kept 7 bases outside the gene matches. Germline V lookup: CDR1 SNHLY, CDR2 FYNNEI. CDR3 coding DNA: TGTGCCAGCAGTGAAGAAGCGGGATCGAGAGAGCAGTACTTC. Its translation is CASSEEAGSREQYF.

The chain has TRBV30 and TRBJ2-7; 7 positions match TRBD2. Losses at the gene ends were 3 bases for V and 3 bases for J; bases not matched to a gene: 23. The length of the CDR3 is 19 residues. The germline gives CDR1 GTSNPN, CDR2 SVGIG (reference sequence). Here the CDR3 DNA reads TGTGCCTGGAGGGACACAGGTCCGAGGCTAGCGGCACTGTACTACGAGCAGTACTTC. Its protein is CAWRDTGPRLAALYYEQYF.

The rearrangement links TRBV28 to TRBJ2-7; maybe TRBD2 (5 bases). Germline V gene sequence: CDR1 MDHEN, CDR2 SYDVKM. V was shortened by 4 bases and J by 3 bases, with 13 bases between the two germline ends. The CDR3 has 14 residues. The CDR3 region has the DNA TGTGCCAGCAGTTACACTGCCGGAGGCTACGAGCAGTACTTC. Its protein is CASSYTAGGYEQYF.

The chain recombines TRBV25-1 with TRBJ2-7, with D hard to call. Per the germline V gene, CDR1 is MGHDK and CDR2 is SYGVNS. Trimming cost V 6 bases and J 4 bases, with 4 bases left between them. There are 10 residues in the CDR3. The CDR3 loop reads CASRDYEQYF. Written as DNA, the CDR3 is TGTGCCAGCAGGGATTACGAGCAGTACTTC.

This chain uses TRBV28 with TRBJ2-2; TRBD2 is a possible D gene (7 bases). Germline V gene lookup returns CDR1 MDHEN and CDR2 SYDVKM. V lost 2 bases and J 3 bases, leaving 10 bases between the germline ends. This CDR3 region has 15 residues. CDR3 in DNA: TGTGCCAGCAGTTTAGCGGGGGCGGACACCGGGGAGCTGTTTTTT. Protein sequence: CASSLAGADTGELFF.

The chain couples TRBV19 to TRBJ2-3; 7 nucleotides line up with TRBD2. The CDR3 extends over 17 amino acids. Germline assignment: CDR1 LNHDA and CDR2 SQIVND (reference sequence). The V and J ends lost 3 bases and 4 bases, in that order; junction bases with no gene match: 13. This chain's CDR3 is CASSMGLGLAAADTQYF. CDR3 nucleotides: TGTGCCAGTAGTATGGGGCTGGGTCTAGCGGCGGCAGATACGCAGTATTTT.